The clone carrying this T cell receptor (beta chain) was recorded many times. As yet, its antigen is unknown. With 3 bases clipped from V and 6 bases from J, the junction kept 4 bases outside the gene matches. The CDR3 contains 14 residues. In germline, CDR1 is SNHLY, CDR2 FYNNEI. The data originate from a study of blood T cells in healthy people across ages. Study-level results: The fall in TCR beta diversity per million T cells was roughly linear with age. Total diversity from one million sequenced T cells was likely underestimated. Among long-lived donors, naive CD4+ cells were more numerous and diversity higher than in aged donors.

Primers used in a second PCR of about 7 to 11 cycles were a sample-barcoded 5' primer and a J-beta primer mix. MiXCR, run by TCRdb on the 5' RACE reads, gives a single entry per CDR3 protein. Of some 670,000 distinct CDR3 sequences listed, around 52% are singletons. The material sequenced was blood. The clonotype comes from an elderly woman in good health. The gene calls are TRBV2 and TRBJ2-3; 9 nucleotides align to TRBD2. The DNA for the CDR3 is TGTGCCAGCAGTGACGGCCTAGCGGGGGATACGCAGTATTTT. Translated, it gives CASSDGLAGDTQYF. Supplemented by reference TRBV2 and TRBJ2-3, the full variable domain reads EPEVTQTPSHQVTQMGQEVILRCVPISNHLYFYWYRQILGQKVEFLVSFYNNEISEKSEIFDDQFSVERPDGSNFTLKIRSTKLEDSAMYFCASSDGLAGDTQYFGPGTRLTVL.